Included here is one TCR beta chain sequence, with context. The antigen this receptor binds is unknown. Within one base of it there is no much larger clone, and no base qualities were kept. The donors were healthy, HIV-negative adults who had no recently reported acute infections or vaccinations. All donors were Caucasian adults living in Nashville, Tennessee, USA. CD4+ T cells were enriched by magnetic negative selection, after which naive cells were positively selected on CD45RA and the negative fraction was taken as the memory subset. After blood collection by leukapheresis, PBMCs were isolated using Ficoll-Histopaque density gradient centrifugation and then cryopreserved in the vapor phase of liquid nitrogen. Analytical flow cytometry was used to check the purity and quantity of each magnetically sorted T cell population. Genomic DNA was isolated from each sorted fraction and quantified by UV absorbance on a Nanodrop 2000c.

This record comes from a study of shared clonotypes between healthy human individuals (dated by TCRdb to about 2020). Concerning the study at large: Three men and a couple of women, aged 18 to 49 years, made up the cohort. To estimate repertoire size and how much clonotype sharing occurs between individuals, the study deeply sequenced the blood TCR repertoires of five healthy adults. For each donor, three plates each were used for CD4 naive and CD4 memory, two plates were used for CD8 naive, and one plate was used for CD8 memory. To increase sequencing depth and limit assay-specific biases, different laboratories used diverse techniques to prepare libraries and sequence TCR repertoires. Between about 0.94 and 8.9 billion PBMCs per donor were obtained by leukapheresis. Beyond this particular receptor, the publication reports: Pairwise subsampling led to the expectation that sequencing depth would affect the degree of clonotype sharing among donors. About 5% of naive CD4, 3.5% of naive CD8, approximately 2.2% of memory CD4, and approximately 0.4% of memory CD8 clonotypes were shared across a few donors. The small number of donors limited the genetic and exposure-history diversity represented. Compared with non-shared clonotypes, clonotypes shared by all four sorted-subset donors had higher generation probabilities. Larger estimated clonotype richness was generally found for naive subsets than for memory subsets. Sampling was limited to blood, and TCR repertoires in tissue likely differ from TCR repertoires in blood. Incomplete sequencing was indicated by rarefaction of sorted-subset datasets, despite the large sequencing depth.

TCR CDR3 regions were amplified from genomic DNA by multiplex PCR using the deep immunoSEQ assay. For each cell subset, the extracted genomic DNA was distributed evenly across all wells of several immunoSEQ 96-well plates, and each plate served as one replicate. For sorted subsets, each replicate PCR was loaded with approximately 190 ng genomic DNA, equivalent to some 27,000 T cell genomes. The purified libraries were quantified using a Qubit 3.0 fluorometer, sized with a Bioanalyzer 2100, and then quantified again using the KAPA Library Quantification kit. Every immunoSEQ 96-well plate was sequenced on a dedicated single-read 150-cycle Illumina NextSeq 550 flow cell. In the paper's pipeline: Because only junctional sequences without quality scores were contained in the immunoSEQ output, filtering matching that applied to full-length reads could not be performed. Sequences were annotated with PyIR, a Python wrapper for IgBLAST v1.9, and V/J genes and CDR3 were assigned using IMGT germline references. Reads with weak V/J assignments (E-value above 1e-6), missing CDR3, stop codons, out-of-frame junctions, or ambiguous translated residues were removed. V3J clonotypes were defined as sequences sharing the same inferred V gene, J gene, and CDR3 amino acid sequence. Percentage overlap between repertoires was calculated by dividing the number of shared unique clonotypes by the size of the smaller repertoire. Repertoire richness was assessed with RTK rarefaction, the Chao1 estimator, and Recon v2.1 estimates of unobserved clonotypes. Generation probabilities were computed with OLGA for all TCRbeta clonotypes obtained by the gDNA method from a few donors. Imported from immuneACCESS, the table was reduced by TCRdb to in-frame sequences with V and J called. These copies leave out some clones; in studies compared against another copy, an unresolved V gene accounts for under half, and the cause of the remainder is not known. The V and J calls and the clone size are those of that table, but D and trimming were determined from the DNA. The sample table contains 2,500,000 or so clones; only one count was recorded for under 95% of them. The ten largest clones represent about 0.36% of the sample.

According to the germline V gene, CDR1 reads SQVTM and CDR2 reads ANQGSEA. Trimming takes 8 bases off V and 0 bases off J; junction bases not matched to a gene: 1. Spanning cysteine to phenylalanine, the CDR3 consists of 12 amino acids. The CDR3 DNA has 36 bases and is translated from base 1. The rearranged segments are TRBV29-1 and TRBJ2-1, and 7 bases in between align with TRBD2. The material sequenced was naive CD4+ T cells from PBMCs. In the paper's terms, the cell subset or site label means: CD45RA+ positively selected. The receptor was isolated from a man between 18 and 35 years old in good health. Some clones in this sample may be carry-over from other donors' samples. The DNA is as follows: TGCAGCACGGGGGGCTCCTACAATGAGCAGTTCTTC. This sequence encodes CSTGGSYNEQFF.